This TCR beta chain originates from a study of control samples from healthy donors and cancer patients. This table comes from immunoSEQ multiplex PCR, and its TCRdb copy is limited to in-frame clones, with some not included. Among 95,000 to 150,000 clones listed, around 87% were seen once. After removal of 5 bases from V and 0 bases from J, the junction contained 4 bases not matched to a gene. CDR3 size: 15 residues. From germline, CDR1 is SEHNR and CDR2 FQNEAQ (reference sequence). The chain links TRBV7-9 to TRBJ1-1, with 9 bases lining up with TRBD1. This sequence was found in a man aged 60-69 years in good health. The sequenced sample was blood. CDR3 loop: CASSEQGALNTEAFF. The CDR3 nucleotides are TGTGCCAGCAGCGAACAGGGGGCCTTGAACACTGAAGCTTTCTTT.